The sample holds a few counts of the clone carrying this T cell receptor (beta chain). This record comes from a study of blood T cell repertoires in COVID-19. Looking at the study overall: Researchers got acute and convalescent COVID-19 samples from the United States, Italy and Spain.

Repertoires were generated with immunoSEQ multiplex PCR, while TCRdb's copy carries only in-frame clones and drops some. The sample has 150,000 to 200,000 clones, about 86% seen once. Germline-derived CDR1 and CDR2 are SGHDT and YYEEEE. Trimming removed 0 bases at V and 6 bases at J, with 10 bases between. CDR3 size: 13 residues. Individuals drawn from about 26 US areas were roughly 18 to 89 years old. Membership in each cohort depended on participant-reported clinical history. Cohort 3 donors were reported recovered after two negative PCRs, clearance, or symptom resolution. This TCR was sampled from a man aged 35 to 55 who had recovered from COVID-19. The specimen was PBMCs or T cells enriched from blood (not recorded which). V is TRBV5-6 and J is TRBJ2-7; the D is unclear. The CDR3 reads CASSLDSPPEQYF. Written as DNA, the CDR3 is TGTGCCAGCAGCTTGGACAGTCCCCCCGAGCAGTACTTC.